This T cell receptor (beta chain) came from a study of blood T cell repertoires in COVID-19. Study in general: COVID-19 samples from acute and convalescent phases originated in the United States, Italy and Spain. PBMCs, B-cell-depleted T cells, or T cells were the source of the cDNA or gDNA that made up the material.

The CDR3 consists of 14 residues. Between the trimmed V and J ends, which lost 1 base and 2 bases, there was a span of 8 bases. Germline V CDR1 and CDR2: SGHNT, YENEEA. The repertoire was sequenced with immunoSEQ multiplex PCR; TCRdb's copy has only in-frame clones and lacks some. The top ten hold over 2% of the sample, which has around 230,000 clones, 80% to 90% seen once. This TCR came from a man younger than 40 who had recovered from COVID-19. The J gene is TRBJ2-5, the V gene TRBV11-3, with unresolved D. The material sequenced was peripheral blood. DNA for the CDR3: TGTGCCAGCAGCTTAGGAGGATCACAAGAGACCCAGTACTTC. This sequence encodes CASSLGGSQETQYF.